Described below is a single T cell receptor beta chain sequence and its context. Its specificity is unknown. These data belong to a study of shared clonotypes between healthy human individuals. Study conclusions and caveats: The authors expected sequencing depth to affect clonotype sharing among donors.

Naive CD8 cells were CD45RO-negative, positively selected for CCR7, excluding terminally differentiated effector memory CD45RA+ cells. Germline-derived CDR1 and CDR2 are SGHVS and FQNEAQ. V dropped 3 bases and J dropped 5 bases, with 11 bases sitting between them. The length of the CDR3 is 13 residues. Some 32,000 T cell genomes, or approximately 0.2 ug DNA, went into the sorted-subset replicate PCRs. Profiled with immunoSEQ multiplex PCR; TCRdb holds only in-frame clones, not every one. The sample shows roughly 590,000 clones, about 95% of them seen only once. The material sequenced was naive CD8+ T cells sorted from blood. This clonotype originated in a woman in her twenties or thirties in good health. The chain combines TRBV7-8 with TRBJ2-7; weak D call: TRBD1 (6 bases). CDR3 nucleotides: TGTGCCAGCAGCTTCAGACAGGCTCACGAGCAGTACTTC. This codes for CASSFRQAHEQYF.